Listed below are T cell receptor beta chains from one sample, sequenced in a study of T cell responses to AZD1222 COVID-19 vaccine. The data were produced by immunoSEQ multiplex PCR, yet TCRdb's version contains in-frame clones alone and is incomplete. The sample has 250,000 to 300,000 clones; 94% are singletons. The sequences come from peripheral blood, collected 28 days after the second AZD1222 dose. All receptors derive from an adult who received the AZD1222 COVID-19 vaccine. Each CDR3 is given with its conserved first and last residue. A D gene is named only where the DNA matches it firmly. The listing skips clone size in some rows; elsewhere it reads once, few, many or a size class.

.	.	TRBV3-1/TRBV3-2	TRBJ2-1	CASSQDRAWNEQFF	TGTGCCAGCAGCCAAGACAGGGCCTGGAATGAGCAGTTCTTC
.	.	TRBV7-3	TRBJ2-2	CASSWGVTGELFF	TGTGCCAGCAGCTGGGGGGTCACCGGGGAGCTGTTTTTT
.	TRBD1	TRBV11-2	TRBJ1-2	CASSSIRDRGPFSFGYTF	TGTGCCAGCAGCTCGATCCGGGACAGGGGGCCGTTTAGCTTTGGCTACACCTTC
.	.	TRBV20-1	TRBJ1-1	CSAQVKTEAFF	TGCAGTGCTCAGGTAAAGACTGAAGCTTTCTTT
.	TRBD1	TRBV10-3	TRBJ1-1	CAITSGQGRATEAFF	TGTGCCATCACCTCAGGACAGGGGAGGGCCACTGAAGCTTTCTTT
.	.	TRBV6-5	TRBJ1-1	CASTNGGTEAFF	TGTGCCAGCACAAACGGGGGAACTGAAGCTTTCTTT
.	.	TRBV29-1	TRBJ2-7	CSGSDSFYEQYF	TGCAGCGGCTCGGACAGTTTCTACGAGCAGTACTTC
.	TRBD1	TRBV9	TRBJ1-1	CASSPRHRTGAATEAFF	TGTGCCAGCAGCCCCCGACACAGGACAGGGGCGGCCACTGAAGCTTTCTTT
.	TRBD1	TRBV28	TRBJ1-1	CASSSRGVYTEAFF	TGTGCCAGCAGTTCCAGGGGGGTGTACACTGAAGCTTTCTTT
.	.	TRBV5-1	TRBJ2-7	CASGRGTYEQYF	TGCGCCAGCGGACGGGGGACCTACGAGCAGTACTTC
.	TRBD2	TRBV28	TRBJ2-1	CASSRSGSSYNEQFF	TGTGCCAGCAGCCGTAGCGGGAGCTCCTACAATGAGCAGTTCTTC
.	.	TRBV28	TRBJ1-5	CASSGRTPQHF	TGTGCCAGCAGTGGACGGACTCCCCAGCATTTT
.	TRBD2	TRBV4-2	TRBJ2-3	CASSQVGASGLSTDTQYF	TGTGCCAGCAGCCAAGTCGGGGCTAGCGGACTCTCCACAGATACGCAGTATTTT
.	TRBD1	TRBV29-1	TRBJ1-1	CSTKGQPNTEAFF	TGCAGCACGAAGGGACAGCCAAACACTGAAGCTTTCTTT
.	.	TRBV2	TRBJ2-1	CARKKGANEQFF	TGTGCCAGGAAAAAAGGAGCCAATGAGCAGTTCTTC
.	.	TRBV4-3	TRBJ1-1	CASSHSGGTEAFF	TGCGCCAGCAGCCATTCGGGGGGGACTGAAGCTTTCTTT
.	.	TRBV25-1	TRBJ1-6	CASSEMGPYSPLHF	TGTGCCAGCAGTGAAATGGGACCTTATTCACCCCTCCACTTT
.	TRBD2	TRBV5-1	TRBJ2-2	CASSPGLAGGHGELFF	TGCGCCAGCAGCCCGGGACTAGCGGGAGGGCACGGGGAGCTGTTTTTT
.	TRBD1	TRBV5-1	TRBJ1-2	CASSLVGQDGYTF	TGCGCCAGCAGCTTGGTAGGACAGGATGGCTACACCTTC
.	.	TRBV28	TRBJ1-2	CASREPNYYGYTF	TGTGCCAGCCGAGAACCGAATTACTATGGCTACACCTTC
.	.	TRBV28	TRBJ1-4	CASRAYREKLFF	TGTGCCAGCAGAGCCTACAGGGAAAAACTGTTTTTT
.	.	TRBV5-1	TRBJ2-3	CASSPTGWGTDTQYF	TGCGCCAGCAGCCCAACGGGGTGGGGCACAGATACGCAGTATTTT
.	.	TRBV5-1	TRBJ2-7	CASSLYGTYEQYF	TGCGCCAGCAGCTTATACGGGACCTACGAGCAGTACTTC
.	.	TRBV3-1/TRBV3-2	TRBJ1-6	CASSQGGSPLHF	TGTGCCAGCAGCCAGGGAGGCTCACCCCTCCACTTT
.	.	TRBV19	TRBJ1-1	CASSPAPTGKNTEAFF	TGTGCCAGTAGCCCCGCCCCGACAGGCAAGAACACTGAAGCTTTCTTT
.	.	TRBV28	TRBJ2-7	CASSSGADEQYF	TGTGCCAGCAGTTCCGGGGCCGACGAGCAGTACTTC
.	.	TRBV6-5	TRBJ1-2	CASRFGQSSYTF	TGTGCCAGCAGATTCGGGCAGTCTAGCTACACCTTC
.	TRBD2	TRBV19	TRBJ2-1	CASSQGLAGVYEQFF	TGTGCCAGTAGTCAGGGACTAGCGGGAGTTTATGAGCAGTTCTTC
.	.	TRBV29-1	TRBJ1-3	CSVEGAAARSGNTIYF	TGCAGCGTTGAAGGAGCAGCTGCTCGCTCTGGAAACACCATATATTTT
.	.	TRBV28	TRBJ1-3	CASGKTVLGNTIYF	TGTGCCAGCGGAAAAACAGTTCTCGGAAACACCATATATTTT
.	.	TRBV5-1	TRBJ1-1	CASSWAGTEAFF	TGCGCCAGCAGCTGGGCGGGGACTGAAGCTTTCTTT
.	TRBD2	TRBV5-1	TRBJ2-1	CASRPSGGTYNEQFF	TGCGCCAGCAGGCCGAGCGGGGGGACCTACAATGAGCAGTTCTTC
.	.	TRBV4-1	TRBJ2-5	CASSSRSEETQYF	TGCGCCAGCAGTAGTCGATCCGAGGAGACCCAGTACTTC
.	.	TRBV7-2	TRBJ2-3	CASSFSTLDTQYF	TGTGCCAGCAGCTTTTCAACTCTAGATACGCAGTATTTT
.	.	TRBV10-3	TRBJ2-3	CAISESLATDTQYF	TGTGCCATCAGTGAGTCTCTGGCGACAGATACGCAGTATTTT
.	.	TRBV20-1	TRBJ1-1	CSAAPSQEAFF	TGCAGTGCTGCCCCTTCGCAGGAGGCTTTCTTT
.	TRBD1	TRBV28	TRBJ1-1	CASSTTGGANTEAFF	TGTGCCAGCAGTACAACAGGGGGAGCGAACACTGAAGCTTTCTTT
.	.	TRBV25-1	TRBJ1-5	CASSEVGVYQPQHF	TGTGCCAGCAGTGAAGTGGGGGTGTATCAGCCCCAGCATTTT
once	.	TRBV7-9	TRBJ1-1	CASSSEHDSNTEAFF	TGTGCCAGCAGCTCAGAGCACGACAGCAACACTGAAGCTTTCTTT
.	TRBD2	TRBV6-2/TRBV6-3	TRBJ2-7	CASSYRPGLAGLSYEQYF	TGTGCCAGCAGTTACCGCCCGGGACTAGCGGGCCTCTCCTACGAGCAGTACTTC
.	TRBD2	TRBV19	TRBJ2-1	CASSSTSGGNYNEQFF	TGTGCCAGTAGTTCGACTAGCGGGGGGAACTACAATGAGCAGTTCTTC
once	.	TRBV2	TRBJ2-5	CASSALQETQYF	TGTGCCAGCAGTGCGCTCCAAGAGACCCAGTACTTC
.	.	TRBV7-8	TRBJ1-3	CASSLGQVSVNTIYF	TGTGCCAGCAGCTTAGGACAGGTCTCGGTAAACACCATATATTTT
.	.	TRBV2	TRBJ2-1	CASSGRGAALSYNEQFF	TGTGCCAGCAGTGGCCGGGGGGCTGCCCTCTCCTACAATGAGCAGTTCTTC
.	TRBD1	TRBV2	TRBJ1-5	CASSPDRGTNQPQHF	TGTGCCAGCAGTCCCGACAGGGGGACCAATCAGCCCCAGCATTTT
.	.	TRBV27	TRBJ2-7	CASSWADRGTYEQYF	TGTGCCAGCAGTTGGGCGGACAGAGGGACCTACGAGCAGTACTTC
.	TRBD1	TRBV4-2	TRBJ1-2	CASSPSGDRGYGYTF	TGTGCCAGCAGCCCCTCGGGGGACAGGGGCTATGGCTACACCTTC
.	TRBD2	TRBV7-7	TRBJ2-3	CASSSRGGPTDTQYF	TGTGCCAGCAGCTCCCGGGGAGGGCCAACAGATACGCAGTATTTT
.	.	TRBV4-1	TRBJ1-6	CASSQGPSGPFDSPLHF	TGCGCCAGCAGCCAAGGGCCTTCGGGACCTTTTGATTCACCCCTCCACTTT
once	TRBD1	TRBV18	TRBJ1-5	CASSPGQGARQPQHF	TGTGCCAGCTCACCGGGACAGGGGGCCCGTCAGCCCCAGCATTTT
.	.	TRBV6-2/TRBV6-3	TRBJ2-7	CASSYSTPRETYEQYF	TGTGCCAGCAGTTACTCGACCCCCCGGGAGACCTACGAGCAGTACTTC
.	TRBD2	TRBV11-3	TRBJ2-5	CASSPGLAGAETQYF	TGTGCCAGCAGCCCGGGACTAGCGGGGGCGGAGACCCAGTACTTC
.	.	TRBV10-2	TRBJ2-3	CASSALSSTTDTQYF	TGCGCCAGCAGTGCTCTTTCCAGTACCACAGATACGCAGTATTTT
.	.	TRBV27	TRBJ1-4	CASTPGGVRMKNLFF	TGTGCCAGCACCCCTGGGGGGGTGAGAATGAAAAACTTGTTTTTT
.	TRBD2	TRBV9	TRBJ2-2	CASSYGASGRAHTGELFF	TGTGCCAGCAGCTACGGGGCTAGCGGGAGAGCCCACACCGGGGAGCTGTTTTTT